This TCR beta chain was found in a study of CD8 T cells in cerebrospinal fluid in Alzheimer's disease. This clonotype is identified as large (0.1 to 1%) from frequency. TCRdb reprocessed the 10x single-cell sequencing reads and stores each CDR3 protein as one record, lacking DNA. The repertoire table contains fewer than 1,000 distinct CDR3 sequences. The CDR3 contains 14 residues. Germline V gene sequence: CDR1 SGHTA, CDR2 FQGNSA. Sequenced: cerebrospinal fluid. This clonotype was obtained from a human donor with Parkinson's disease. This rearrangement joins TRBV7-2 to TRBJ1-4; no DNA is available, so the TRBD1 call from TCRdb remains unchecked. CDR3 residues: CASSTGAGNEKLFF.